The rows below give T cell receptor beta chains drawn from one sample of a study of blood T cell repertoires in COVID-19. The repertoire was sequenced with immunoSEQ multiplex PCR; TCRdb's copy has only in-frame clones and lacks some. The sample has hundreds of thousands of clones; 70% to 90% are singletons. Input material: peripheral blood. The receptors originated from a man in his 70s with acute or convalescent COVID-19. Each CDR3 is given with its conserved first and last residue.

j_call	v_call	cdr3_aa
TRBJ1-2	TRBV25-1	CASSLTGGYGYTF
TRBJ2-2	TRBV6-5	CASSKLTGNTGELFF
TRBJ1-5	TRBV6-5	CASIQGPTGQPQHF
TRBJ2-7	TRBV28	CASSFRAYEQYF
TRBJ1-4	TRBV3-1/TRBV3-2	CASSPRQGRDEKLFF
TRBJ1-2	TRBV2	CASRDRGIGRYTF
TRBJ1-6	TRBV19	CASSEAGGYSPLHF
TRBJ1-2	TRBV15	CATSLRQGAFDYGYTF
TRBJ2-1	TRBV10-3	CAISELAGLYNEQFF
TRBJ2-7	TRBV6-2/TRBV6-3	CASSYRSTYEQYF
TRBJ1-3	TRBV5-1	CASSSQDSGNTIYF
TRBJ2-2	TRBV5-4	CASSPGTSPGELFF
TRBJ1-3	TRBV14	CASSHPRAGAGNTIYF
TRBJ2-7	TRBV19	CASSMVGQGIHEQYF
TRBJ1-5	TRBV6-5	CASSLRNQPQHF
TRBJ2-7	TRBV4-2	CASSQEVGGSYEQYF
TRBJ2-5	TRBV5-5	CASSLGTSGSVQETQYF
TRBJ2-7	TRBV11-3	CASSPLQGLSEQYF
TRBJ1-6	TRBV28	CASSLWTGTYNSPLHF
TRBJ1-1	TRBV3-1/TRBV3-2	CASSQTGDATEAFF
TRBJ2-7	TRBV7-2	CASNHWGGGSYEQYF
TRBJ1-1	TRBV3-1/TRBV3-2	CASSQVQGETEAFF
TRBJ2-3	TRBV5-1	CASSFSATTDTQYF
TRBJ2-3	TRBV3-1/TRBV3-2	CASSQIVRRGGLTDTQYF
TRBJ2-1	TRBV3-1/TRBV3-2	CASSRRGENEQFF
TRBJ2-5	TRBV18	CASSSRETQYF
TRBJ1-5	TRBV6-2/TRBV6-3	CASSLRALQGRRSPQHF
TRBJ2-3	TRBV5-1	CASSPWTSGGADTQYF
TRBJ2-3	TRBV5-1	CASSLGQGLRTDTQYF
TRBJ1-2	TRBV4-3	CASSQGAGATSYGYTF
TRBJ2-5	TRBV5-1	CASAPRGQETQYF
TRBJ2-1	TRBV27	CASSFSGAGRYDNEQFF
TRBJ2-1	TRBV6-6	CASSYSVLAGKVF
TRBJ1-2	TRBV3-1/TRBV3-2	CASSMEPNYGYTF
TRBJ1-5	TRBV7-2	CASSFRASNQPQHF
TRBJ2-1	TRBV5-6	CASSFSHGGEPYNEQFF
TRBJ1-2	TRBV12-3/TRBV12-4	CASRYRDREGYTF
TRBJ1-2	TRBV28	CASSPMDRGAYGYTF
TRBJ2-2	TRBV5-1	CASSGRITGELFF
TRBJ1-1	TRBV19	CASNIPPGGRAFF
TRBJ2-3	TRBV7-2	CASSLGPGGTDTQYF
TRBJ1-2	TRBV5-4	CASSLNRGTYGYTF
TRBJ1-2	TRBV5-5	CASSFSGTWYGYTF
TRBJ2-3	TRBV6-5	CASRGSRGDTQYF
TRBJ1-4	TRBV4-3	CASSPDRGLEKLFF
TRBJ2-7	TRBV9	CASSYSADYLYEQYF
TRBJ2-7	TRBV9	CASSVGVRGYEQYF
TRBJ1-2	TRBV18	CASSPPSVAIYGYTF
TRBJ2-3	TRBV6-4	CASSVSGGLANLYF
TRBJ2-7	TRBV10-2	CASSPSSYEQYF
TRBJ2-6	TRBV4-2	CASSQVGGQGSGANVLTF
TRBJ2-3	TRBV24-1	CATSVGPDTQYF
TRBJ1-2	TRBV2	CASSSQGQGVNGYTF
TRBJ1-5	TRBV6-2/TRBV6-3	CASSYYGTANQPQHF
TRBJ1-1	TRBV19	CASTFRTGAGQAFF
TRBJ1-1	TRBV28	CASSLVGGNTEAFF
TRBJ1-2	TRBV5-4	CASRPQGNYGYTF
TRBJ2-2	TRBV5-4	CASSLIGRNTGELFF
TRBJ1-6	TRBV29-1	CSVGTNNSPLHF